This TCR beta chain was observed in a study of radiotherapy plus CTLA-4 blockade in lung cancer. At the level of the study: Disease control was achieved by roughly 32% of patients, and objective responses by about 19%.

This clone occurred once. Germline CDR1 and CDR2: SNHLY and FYNNEI. CDR3 length equals 16 residues. With 6 bases removed from V and 2 bases from J, the gap between germline ends came to 19 bases. TCRdb's table, derived via immunoSEQ multiplex PCR, lists solely in-frame clones and lacks some. The table lists roughly 100,000 clones, more than 75% of them singletons, with under 3% in the top ten. V is TRBV2 and J is TRBJ1-1; D may be TRBD1 (5 bases). The sequenced sample was peripheral blood, obtained from a patient treated with radiotherapy plus ipilimumab. The origin of this receptor is a human donor with non-small cell lung cancer that progressed on radiotherapy plus ipilimumab. Some clones in this sample may be carry-over from other donors' samples. The CDR3 spells CASSRDSQMRNTEAFF. In DNA, the CDR3 is TGTGCCAGCAGCCGGGACTCCCAAATGAGAAACACTGAAGCTTTCTTT. Variable domain in full (rest from reference TRBV2 and TRBJ1-1): EPEVTQTPSHQVTQMGQEVILRCVPISNHLYFYWYRQILGQKVEFLVSFYNNEISEKSEIFDDQFSVERPDGSNFTLKIRSTKLEDSAMYFCASSRDSQMRNTEAFFGQGTRLTVV.